This record covers a single TCR beta chain. Its antigen is as yet unknown. Each patient with chemo-refractory metastatic non-small-cell lung cancer was treated with focal radiation plus CTLA-4 blockade using ipilimumab. The record originates from a study of radiotherapy plus CTLA-4 blockade in lung cancer. Study summary: The study recorded objective responses in around 18% of patients and disease control in approximately 29%. Whole-study findings and limits: How blood T cell clones changed early, along with interferon-beta, reportedly forecast response best.

Germline V gene sequence: CDR1 MNHEY, CDR2 SVGAGI. The CDR3 has 15 residues. V gave up 5 bases and J gave up 6 bases, with 14 bases separating them. Clones were sequenced by immunoSEQ multiplex PCR, and TCRdb holds only the in-frame ones, with some missing. Among over 75,000 clones listed, about 83% were seen once. The TCR comes from a human donor with non-small cell lung cancer who had stable disease on radiotherapy plus ipilimumab. Specimen: peripheral blood, collected from a patient treated with radiotherapy plus ipilimumab. This rearrangement joins TRBV6-5 to TRBJ1-6; D remains ambiguous. CDR3 DNA: TGTGCCAGCAGTCAGCTACGGTTTTCTAATTCACCCCTCCACTTT. It translates to CASSQLRFSNSPLHF.